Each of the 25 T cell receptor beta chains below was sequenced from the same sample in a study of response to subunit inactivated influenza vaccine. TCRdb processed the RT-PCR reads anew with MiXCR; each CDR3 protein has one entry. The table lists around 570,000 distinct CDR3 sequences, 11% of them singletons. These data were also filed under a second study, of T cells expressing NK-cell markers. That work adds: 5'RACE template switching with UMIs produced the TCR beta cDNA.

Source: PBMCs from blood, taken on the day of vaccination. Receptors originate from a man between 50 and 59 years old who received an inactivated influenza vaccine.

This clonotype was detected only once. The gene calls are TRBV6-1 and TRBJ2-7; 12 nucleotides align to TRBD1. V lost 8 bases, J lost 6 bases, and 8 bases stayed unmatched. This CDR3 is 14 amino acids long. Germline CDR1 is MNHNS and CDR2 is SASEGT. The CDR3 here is CASHYRDRGREQYF. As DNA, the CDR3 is TGTGCCAGCCACTACCGGGACAGGGGGCGCGAGCAGTACTTC.

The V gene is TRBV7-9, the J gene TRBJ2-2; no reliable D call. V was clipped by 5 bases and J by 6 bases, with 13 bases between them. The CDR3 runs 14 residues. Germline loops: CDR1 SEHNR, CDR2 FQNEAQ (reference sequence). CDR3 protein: CASSPPLVPGELFF. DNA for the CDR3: TGTGCCAGCAGCCCACCGCTCGTGCCCGGGGAGCTGTTTTTT.

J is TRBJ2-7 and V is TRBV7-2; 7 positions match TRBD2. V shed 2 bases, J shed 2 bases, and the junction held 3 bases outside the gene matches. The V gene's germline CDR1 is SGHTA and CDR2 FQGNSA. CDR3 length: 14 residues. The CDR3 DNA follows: TGTGCCAGCAGCTTACAAGCGGGGACCTACGAGCAGTACTTC. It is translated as CASSLQAGTYEQYF. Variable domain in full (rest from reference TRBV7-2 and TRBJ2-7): GAGVSQSPSNKVTEKGKDVELRCDPISGHTALYWYRQSLGQGLEFLIYFQGNSAPDKSGLPSDRFSAERTGGSVSTLTIQRTQQEDSAVYLCASSLQAGTYEQYFGPGTRLTVT.

The CDR3 here is CSNGSCPNEQFF. CDR3 coding DNA: TGCAGCAATGGTTCTTGTCCCAATGAGCAGTTCTTC. The chain couples TRBV29-1 to TRBJ2-1; unclear D gene. Germline V CDR1 and CDR2: SQVTM, ANQGSEA. The V and J ends lost 8 bases and 6 bases respectively, with 14 bases between them. This CDR3 has 12 amino acids.

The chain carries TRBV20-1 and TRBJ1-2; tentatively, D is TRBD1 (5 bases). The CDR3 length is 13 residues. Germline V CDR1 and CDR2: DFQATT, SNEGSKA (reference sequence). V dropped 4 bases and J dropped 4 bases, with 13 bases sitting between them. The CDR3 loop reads CSATPQGGYGYTF. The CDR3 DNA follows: TGCAGTGCTACCCCCCAGGGTGGCTATGGCTACACCTTC.

In nucleotides, the CDR3 is TGTGCCAGCAGCTGGACTAGCGGAGACAATGAGCAGTTCTTC. Encoded protein: CASSWTSGDNEQFF. The rearrangement uses TRBV12-3 or TRBV12-4 and TRBJ2-1, with 10 bases fitting TRBD2. The CDR3 has 14 residues. The V and J ends lost 6 bases and 5 bases, in that order; junction bases with no gene match: 4.

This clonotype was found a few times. Here the CDR3 DNA reads TGCGCCAGCAGCTTGGTTACCCTGACCTCCAATGAGCAGTTCTTC. Translated: CASSLVTLTSNEQFF. The chain is built from TRBV5-1 and TRBJ2-1; no clear D gene. The CDR3 length is 15 residues. The ends were cut back, 0 bases at V and 6 bases at J, with 13 bases in the middle. Looked up from germline, CDR1 is SGHRS and CDR2 is YFSETQ.

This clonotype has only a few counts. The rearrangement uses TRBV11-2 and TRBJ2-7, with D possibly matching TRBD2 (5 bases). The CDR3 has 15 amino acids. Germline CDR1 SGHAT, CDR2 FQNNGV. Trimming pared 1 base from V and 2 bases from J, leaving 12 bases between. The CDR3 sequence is CASSLAGLTPYEQYF. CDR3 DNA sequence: TGTGCCAGCAGCTTAGCCGGACTCACGCCCTACGAGCAGTACTTC.

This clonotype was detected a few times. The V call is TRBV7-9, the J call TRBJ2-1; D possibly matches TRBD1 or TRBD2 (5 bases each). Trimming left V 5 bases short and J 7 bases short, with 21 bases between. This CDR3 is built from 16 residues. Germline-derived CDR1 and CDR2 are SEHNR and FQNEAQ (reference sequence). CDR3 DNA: TGTGCCAGCAGCATAAGAGGGACGCCAAAGTGGAATGAGCAGTTCTTC. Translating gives CASSIRGTPKWNEQFF. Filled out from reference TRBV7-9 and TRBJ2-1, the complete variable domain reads DTGVSQNPRHKITKRGQNVTFRCDPISEHNRLYWYRQTLGQGPEFLTYFQNEAQLEKSRLLSDRFSAERPKGSFSTLEIQRTEQGDSAMYLCASSIRGTPKWNEQFFGPGTRLTVL.

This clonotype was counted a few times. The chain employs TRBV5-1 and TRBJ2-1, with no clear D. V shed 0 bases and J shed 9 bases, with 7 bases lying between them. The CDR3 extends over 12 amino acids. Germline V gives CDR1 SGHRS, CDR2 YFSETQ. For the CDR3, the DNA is TGCGCCAGCAGCTTGGGGTTGGGTGAGCAGTTCTTC. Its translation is CASSLGLGEQFF.

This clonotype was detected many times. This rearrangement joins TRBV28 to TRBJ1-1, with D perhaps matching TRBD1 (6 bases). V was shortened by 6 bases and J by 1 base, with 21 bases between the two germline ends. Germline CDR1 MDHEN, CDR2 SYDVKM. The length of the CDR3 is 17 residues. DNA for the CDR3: TGTGCCAGCAGCTCTAAAGGAAGCCCCAGGGGGAACACTGAAGCTTTCTTT. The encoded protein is CASSSKGSPRGNTEAFF.

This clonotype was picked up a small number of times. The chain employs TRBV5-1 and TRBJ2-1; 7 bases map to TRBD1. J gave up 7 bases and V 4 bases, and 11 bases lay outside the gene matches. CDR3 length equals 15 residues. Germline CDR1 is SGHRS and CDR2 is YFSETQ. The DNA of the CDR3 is TGCGCCAGCAGCCCGTCAGACCCGGGACAGAATGAGCAGTTCTTC. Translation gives CASSPSDPGQNEQFF.

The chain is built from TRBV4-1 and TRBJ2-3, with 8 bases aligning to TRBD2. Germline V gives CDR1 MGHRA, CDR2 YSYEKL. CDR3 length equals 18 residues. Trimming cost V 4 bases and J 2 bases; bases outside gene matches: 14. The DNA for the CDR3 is TGCGCCAGCAGCCGAGACCCGACCGGGAGGGTGCCCACAGATACGCAGTATTTT. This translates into CASSRDPTGRVPTDTQYF.

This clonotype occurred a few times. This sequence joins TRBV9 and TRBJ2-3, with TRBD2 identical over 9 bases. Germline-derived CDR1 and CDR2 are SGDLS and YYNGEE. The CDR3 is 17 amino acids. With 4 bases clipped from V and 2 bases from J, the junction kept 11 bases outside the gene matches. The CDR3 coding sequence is TGTGCCAGCAGCACATCCCCGCGGGGGGGATCCACAGATACGCAGTATTTT. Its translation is CASSTSPRGGSTDTQYF.

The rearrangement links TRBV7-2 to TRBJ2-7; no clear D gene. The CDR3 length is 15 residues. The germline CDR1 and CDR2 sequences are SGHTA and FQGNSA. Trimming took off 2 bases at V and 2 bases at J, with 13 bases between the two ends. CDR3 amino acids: CASSLSVWQTYEQYF. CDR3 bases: TGTGCCAGCAGCTTATCTGTCTGGCAGACCTACGAGCAGTACTTC.

CDR3 DNA sequence: TGTGCCAGCAGCCCCCCCATGGGTAAGCGCTACAATGAGCAGTTCTTC. This gives the protein CASSPPMGKRYNEQFF. V usage is TRBV7-2 and J usage is TRBJ2-1; no firm D call. V lost 5 bases to trimming and J lost 3 bases, with 17 bases between them. Germline V gene lookup returns CDR1 SGHTA and CDR2 FQGNSA. The CDR3 extends over 16 amino acids.

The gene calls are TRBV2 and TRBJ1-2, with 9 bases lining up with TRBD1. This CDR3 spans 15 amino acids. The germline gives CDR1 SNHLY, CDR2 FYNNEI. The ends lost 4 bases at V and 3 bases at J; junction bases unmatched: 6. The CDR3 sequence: CASSGGTGMDYGYTF. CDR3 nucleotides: TGTGCCAGCAGTGGGGGGACAGGGATGGACTATGGCTACACCTTC.

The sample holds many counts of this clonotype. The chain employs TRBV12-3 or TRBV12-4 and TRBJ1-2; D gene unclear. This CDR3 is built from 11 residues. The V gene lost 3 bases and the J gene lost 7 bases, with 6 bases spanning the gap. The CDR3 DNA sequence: TGTGCCAGCAGTTTCGAAGGTGGCTACACCTTC. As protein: CASSFEGGYTF.

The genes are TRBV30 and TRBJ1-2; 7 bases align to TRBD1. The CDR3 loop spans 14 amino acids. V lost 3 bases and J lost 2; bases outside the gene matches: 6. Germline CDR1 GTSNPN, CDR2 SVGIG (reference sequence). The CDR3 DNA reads TGTGCCTGGAGACAGGACAGGAGCAACTATGGCTACACCTTC. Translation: CAWRQDRSNYGYTF.

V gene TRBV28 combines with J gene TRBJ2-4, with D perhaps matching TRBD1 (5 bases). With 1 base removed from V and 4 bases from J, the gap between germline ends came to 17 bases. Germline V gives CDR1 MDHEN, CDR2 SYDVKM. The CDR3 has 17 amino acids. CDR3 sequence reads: CASSLLLGRSTKNIQYF. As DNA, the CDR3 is TGTGCCAGCAGTTTATTATTGGGGCGGAGTACGAAAAACATTCAGTACTTC.

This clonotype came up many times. CDR3 region: CASSQDSETYNSPLHF. DNA for the CDR3: TGCGCCAGCAGCCAAGATTCCGAGACTTATAATTCACCCCTCCACTTT. The V and J genes are TRBV4-1 and TRBJ1-6; D call uncertain. Trimming took off 0 bases at V and 4 bases at J, with 10 bases between the two ends. This CDR3 has 16 amino acids. The V gene's germline CDR1 is MGHRA and CDR2 YSYEKL.

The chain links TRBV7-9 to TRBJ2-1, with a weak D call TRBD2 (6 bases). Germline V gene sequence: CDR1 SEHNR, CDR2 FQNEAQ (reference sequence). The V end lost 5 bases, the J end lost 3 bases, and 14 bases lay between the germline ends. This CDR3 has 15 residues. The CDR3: CASSESGSYYNEQFF. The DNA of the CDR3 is TGTGCCAGCAGCGAAAGCGGGTCCTACTACAATGAGCAGTTCTTC. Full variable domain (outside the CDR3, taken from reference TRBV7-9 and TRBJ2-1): DTGVSQNPRHKITKRGQNVTFRCDPISEHNRLYWYRQTLGQGPEFLTYFQNEAQLEKSRLLSDRFSAERPKGSFSTLEIQRTEQGDSAMYLCASSESGSYYNEQFFGPGTRLTVL.

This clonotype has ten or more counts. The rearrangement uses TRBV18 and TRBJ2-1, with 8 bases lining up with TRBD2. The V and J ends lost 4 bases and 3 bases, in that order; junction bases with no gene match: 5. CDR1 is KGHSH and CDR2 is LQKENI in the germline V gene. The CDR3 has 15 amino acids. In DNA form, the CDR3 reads TGTGCCAGCTCACTAGCGGGAAATTACTACAATGAGCAGTTCTTC. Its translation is CASSLAGNYYNEQFF.

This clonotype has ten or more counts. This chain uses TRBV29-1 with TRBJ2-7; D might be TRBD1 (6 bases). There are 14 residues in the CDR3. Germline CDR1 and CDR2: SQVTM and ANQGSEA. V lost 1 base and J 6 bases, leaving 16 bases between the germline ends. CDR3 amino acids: CSVEGQGSNFEQYF. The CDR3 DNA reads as TGCAGCGTTGAAGGGCAGGGGTCGAATTTCGAGCAGTACTTC.

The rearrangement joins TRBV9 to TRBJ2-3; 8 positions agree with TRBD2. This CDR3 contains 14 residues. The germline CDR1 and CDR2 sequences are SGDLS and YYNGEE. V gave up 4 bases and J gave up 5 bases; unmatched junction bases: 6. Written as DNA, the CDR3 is TGTGCCAGCAGCCATCCTAGCGGGTTAGATACGCAGTATTTT. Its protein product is CASSHPSGLDTQYF.